Each of the 25 T cell receptor beta chains below was sequenced from the same sample in a study of CD8 T cells in Susac syndrome. When the RNA was reverse transcribed, random hexamers were used with an input of roughly 0.5 to 1 ug. TCRdb reanalysed the immunoSEQ multiplex PCR reads using MiXCR and keeps one entry per CDR3 protein. Of about 240,000 distinct CDR3 sequences in the sample, 95% to 97% were seen once. Sequenced material: CD4+ T cells from PBMCs. Every receptor here comes from a human donor with Susac syndrome.

The chain has TRBV15 and TRBJ2-5, with TRBD1 as a possible D gene (6 bases). Per the germline V gene, CDR1 is LNHNV and CDR2 is YYDKDF (reference sequence). CDR3 length: 15 amino acids. V was shortened by 2 bases and J by 7 bases, with 17 bases between the two germline ends. CDR3 nucleotides: TGTGCCACCAGCAGACGTCCAGGGGATAGTGGGACCCAGTACTTC. Its translation: CATSRRPGDSGTQYF.

The J gene is TRBJ2-3, the V gene TRBV20-1; TRBD2 agrees at 7 bases. The CDR3 is 15 residues long. The junction had 13 bases not matched to a gene; V was cut back by 8 bases and J by 2 bases. Germline CDR1 DFQATT, CDR2 SNEGSKA (reference sequence). CDR3 protein: CSTYPLAAITDTQYF. The CDR3 nucleotides are TGCAGTACTTATCCTCTAGCGGCCATCACAGATACGCAGTATTTT.

This clonotype showed up just once. The CDR3 reads CASSLRDRNIQYF. CDR3 in DNA: TGTGCCAGCAGCCTCCGGGACAGGAACATTCAGTACTTC. The V call is TRBV11-2, the J call TRBJ2-4; 8 bases fit TRBD1. With 5 bases clipped from V and 7 bases from J, the junction kept 4 bases outside the gene matches. The CDR3 spans 13 residues. The germline gives CDR1 SGHAT, CDR2 FQNNGV.

This CDR3 is CATSRDPRDYQETQYF. In DNA form, the CDR3 reads TGTGCCACCAGCAGAGATCCCCGGGACTACCAAGAGACCCAGTACTTC. This chain connects TRBV15 to TRBJ2-5; TRBD2 might be the D (6 bases). V lost 0 bases, J lost 0 bases, and 11 bases lay in between. The CDR3 consists of 16 residues. Germline CDR1 reads LNHNV; CDR2 reads YYDKDF (reference sequence).

To note about this clonotype: The junction differs from germline at one of its ends, possibly a read error. The J gene is TRBJ2-1, the V gene TRBV19, with 8 bases that match TRBD1. Germline V gene data show CDR1 as LNHDA and CDR2 as SQIVND (reference sequence). The CDR3 has 14 amino acids. CDR3 amino acids: CASSLEGQAREQFF. DNA for the CDR3: TGTGCCAGTAGTCTAGAGGGACAGGCACGGGAGCAGTTCTTC.

The V and J genes are TRBV11-2 and TRBJ2-5; unclear D gene. Trimming shortened V by 2 bases and J by 1 base, and 8 bases separated the two germline ends. This CDR3 region has 14 residues. Germline V gives CDR1 SGHAT, CDR2 FQNNGV. This CDR3 reads CASSLWSLQETQYF. CDR3 nucleotides: TGTGCCAGCAGCTTATGGTCCCTCCAAGAGACCCAGTACTTC.

There are a few counts of this clonotype. J is TRBJ2-3 and V is TRBV29-1, with 11 nucleotides matching TRBD2. CDR1 and CDR2 (germline): SQVTM, ANQGSEA. V shed 7 bases, J shed 3 bases, and the junction held 6 bases outside the gene matches. The CDR3 has 14 residues. For the CDR3, the DNA is TGCAGCGGCTTAGCGGGAGGGCCGACAGATACGCAGTATTTT. Protein product: CSGLAGGPTDTQYF.

This chain uses TRBV4-1 with TRBJ2-2; D may be TRBD2 (5 bases). Looked up from germline, CDR1 is MGHRA and CDR2 is YSYEKL. Trimming removed 1 base at V and 7 bases at J, with 10 bases between. This CDR3 region has 14 residues. CDR3 sequence (DNA): TGCGCCAGCAGCCAAGTCGAGGGTATCGGGGAGCTGTTTTTT. Translation gives CASSQVEGIGELFF.

V and J are TRBV19 and TRBJ2-1, with TRBD2 identical over 14 bases. The V gene end was trimmed by 5 bases and the J gene end by 9 bases; junction bases not matched to a gene: 12. The CDR3 is made up of 17 amino acids. Germline loops: CDR1 LNHDA, CDR2 SQIVND (reference sequence). As DNA, the CDR3 is TGTGCCAGTAGTCCTCATGCTGGGACTAGCGGGAGAAGTGAGCAGTTCTTC. Residues: CASSPHAGTSGRSEQFF.

The genes are TRBV24-1 and TRBJ2-7; D gene unclear. Germline values: CDR1 KGHDR, CDR2 SFDVKD. With 1 base removed from V and 6 bases from J, the gap between germline ends came to 6 bases. The CDR3 totals 12 residues. The CDR3 bases are TGTGCCACCAGTGATTTCAGGACCGAGCAGTACTTC. Encoded protein: CATSDFRTEQYF.

The rearrangement uses TRBV9 and TRBJ2-5; perhaps TRBD2 as D (6 bases). CDR3 size: 15 residues. The germline V gene encodes CDR1 SGDLS and CDR2 YYNGEE. The ends were cut back, 4 bases at V and 5 bases at J, with 18 bases in the middle. In nucleotides, the CDR3 is TGTGCCAGCAGCTTTCCAAGGGGCGGGATGGAGACCCAGTACTTC. It specifies CASSFPRGGMETQYF.

This clonotype has a single count. V gene TRBV2 combines with J gene TRBJ1-1, with 11 bases matching TRBD1. Germline assignment: CDR1 SNHLY and CDR2 FYNNEI. The CDR3 covers 15 residues. J lost 4 bases, V lost 4 bases, and 5 bases had no gene match. This CDR3 is CASSGTGGSSTEAFF. CDR3 DNA: TGTGCCAGCAGTGGGACAGGGGGCTCCAGCACTGAAGCTTTCTTT.

The rearrangement joins TRBV5-4 to TRBJ1-5; D is unresolved. Germline V CDR1 and CDR2: SGHNT, YYREEE (reference sequence). V was cut by 2 bases and J by 5 bases, with 8 bases left in between. The CDR3 sequence is 13 residues long. CDR3 protein: CASSLGYDQPQHF. CDR3 DNA: TGTGCCAGCAGCTTAGGTTACGATCAGCCCCAGCATTTT.

V usage is TRBV29-1 and J usage is TRBJ2-5; D is undetermined. This CDR3 region has 13 residues. CDR1 and CDR2 from the germline V gene are SQVTM and ANQGSEA. The ends were cut back, 4 bases at V and 2 bases at J, with 11 bases in the middle. Written as DNA, the CDR3 is TGCAGCGTTGTTGGGCAGCAACAAGAGACCCAGTACTTC. The encoded protein is CSVVGQQQETQYF.

The chain recombines TRBV18 with TRBJ2-7, with D tentatively TRBD1 (5 bases). The V end was cut by 3 bases, the J end by 5 bases, with 20 bases between. The CDR3 extends over 16 amino acids. Per the germline V gene, CDR1 is KGHSH and CDR2 is LQKENI. The DNA for the CDR3 is TGTGCCAGCTCACCTCTTCTAGGGGCCGCCGTACACGAGCAGTACTTC. Translating gives CASSPLLGAAVHEQYF.

CDR3 residues: CSAMPSGSYEQYF. As DNA, the CDR3 is TGCAGTGCTATGCCCAGCGGGAGCTACGAGCAGTACTTC. The chain has TRBV20-1 and TRBJ2-7; 8 bases line up with TRBD2. V lost 4 bases and J lost 3; bases outside the gene matches: 5. This CDR3 has 13 amino acids. Germline values: CDR1 DFQATT, CDR2 SNEGSKA (reference sequence).

The rearrangement joins TRBV12-3 or TRBV12-4 to TRBJ2-6; TRBD2 agrees at 8 bases. Trimming took 5 bases from V and 4 from J; bases not matched to a gene: 10. The CDR3 extends over 17 amino acids. CDR3 coding DNA: TGTGCCAGCAGTCCCGCGGACGGGAGGGCGGGGGCCAACGTCCTGACTTTC. This encodes CASSPADGRAGANVLTF.

V and J are TRBV30 and TRBJ1-5; the D gene is possibly TRBD1 (5 bases). Deletions cut 2 bases from V and 2 bases from J, with 10 bases between. CDR1 and CDR2 (germline): GTSNPN, SVGIG (reference sequence). The CDR3 sequence is 14 residues long. In nucleotides, the CDR3 is TGTGCCTGGAGTACGCAGGGTGGCAATCAGCCCCAGCATTTT. It codes for CAWSTQGGNQPQHF.

Note on this clonotype: The junction departs from germline at one end; a sequencing error may be responsible. The gene calls are TRBV9 and TRBJ1-4; D call uncertain. This CDR3 comprises 13 residues. The germline V gene encodes CDR1 SGDLS and CDR2 YYNGEE. The CDR3 here is CASSVTSGEKLLF. CDR3 DNA sequence: TGTGCCAGCAGCGTGACCAGTGGTGAAAAACTGCTTTTT.

The chain links TRBV7-9 to TRBJ2-3; tentatively, D is TRBD1 (6 bases). Per germline, CDR1 SEHNR and CDR2 FQNEAQ (reference sequence). This CDR3 is 14 amino acids long. Trimming shortened V by 5 bases and J by 10 bases, and 19 bases separated the two germline ends. The CDR3 sequence is CASSQGSGERAQYF. CDR3 nucleotide sequence: TGTGCCAGCAGCCAGGGGTCAGGGGAGAGGGCGCAGTATTTT.

The genes are TRBV6-5 and TRBJ2-7; D call uncertain. The CDR3 sequence is 14 residues long. Trimming pared 6 bases from V and 3 bases from J, leaving 15 bases between. Germline loops: CDR1 MNHEY, CDR2 SVGAGI. The CDR3 DNA reads as TGTGCCAGCAGCAAAACGGACGGATACTACGAGCAGTACTTC. It is translated as CASSKTDGYYEQYF.

This chain uses TRBV30 with TRBJ1-5; 8 nucleotides agree with TRBD1. Germline V gene data show CDR1 as GTSNPN and CDR2 as SVGIG (reference sequence). The CDR3 length is 12 residues. V shed 5 bases, J shed 6 bases, and the junction held 3 bases outside the gene matches. In DNA, the CDR3 is TGTGCCTGGGGACAGGGCGGTCAGCCCCAGCATTTT. This encodes CAWGQGGQPQHF.

On this clonotype: Sequence at one end of the junction differs from germline and may be a read error. The J gene is TRBJ2-5, the V gene TRBV20-1; tentative D call: TRBD2 (6 bases). Per the germline V gene, CDR1 is DFQATT and CDR2 is SNEGSKA (reference sequence). CDR3 length: 14 amino acids. The DNA of the CDR3 is TGCAGTGCTGGAGACGCGGGGACGGTTGAGACCCAGTACTTC. It specifies CSAGDAGTVETQYF.

This clonotype occurred once. This sequence joins TRBV12-3 or TRBV12-4 and TRBJ1-5; perhaps TRBD1 as D (5 bases). This CDR3 is built from 14 residues. V was pared by 5 bases and J by 3 bases, with 11 bases between. The CDR3 loop is CASSPQGNNQPQHF. The CDR3 nucleotides read TGTGCCAGCAGTCCTCAGGGTAACAATCAGCCCCAGCATTTT.

The chain combines TRBV29-1 with TRBJ2-1, with 10 bases fitting TRBD1. CDR1 is SQVTM, CDR2 ANQGSEA, per germline. CDR3 length equals 16 residues. V gave up 4 bases and J gave up 1 base; unmatched junction bases: 7. The CDR3 loop reads CSVGGQGSGSYNEQFF. The CDR3 nucleotides read TGCAGCGTTGGGGGACAGGGGTCGGGGTCCTACAATGAGCAGTTCTTC.